This T cell receptor beta chain is from a study of T cells in localized non-small cell lung cancer. Losses at the gene ends were 9 bases for V and 2 bases for J; bases not matched to a gene: 18. CDR3 length equals 18 residues. Germline values: CDR1 LNHDA, CDR2 SQIVND (reference sequence). The protocol was immunoSEQ multiplex PCR, while the TCRdb copy is restricted to in-frame clones and leaves out a portion. The table lists over a thousand clones, around 29% of them singletons, with about 12% in the top ten. Study-level points and caveats: The study found T cell clonality highest in uninvolved adjacent lung, above tumor.

This clone appeared a single time. The target antigen is unknown. The rearrangement uses TRBV19 and TRBJ2-3; 9 bases map to TRBD2. This receptor was obtained from a man aged 40 to 75 with stage I lung adenocarcinoma. Sequencing used normal lung tissue next to the tumor, obtained before any cancer treatment. CDR3 protein: CARAIKSELAGSTDTQYF. The CDR3 bases are TGTGCCAGAGCCATAAAATCGGAACTAGCGGGTTCCACAGATACGCAGTATTTT.